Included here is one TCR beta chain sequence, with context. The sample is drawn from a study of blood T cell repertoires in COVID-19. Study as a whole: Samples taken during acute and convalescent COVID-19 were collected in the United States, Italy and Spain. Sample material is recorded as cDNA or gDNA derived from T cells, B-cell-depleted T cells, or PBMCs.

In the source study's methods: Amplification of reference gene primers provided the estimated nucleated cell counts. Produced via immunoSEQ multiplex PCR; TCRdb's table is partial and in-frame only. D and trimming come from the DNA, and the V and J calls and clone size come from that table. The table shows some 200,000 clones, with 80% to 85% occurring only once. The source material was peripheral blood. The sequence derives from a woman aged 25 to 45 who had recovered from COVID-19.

This CDR3 is CASSLIPRERDNEQFF. Written as DNA, the CDR3 is TGTGCCAGCTCACTGATTCCCCGGGAGCGGGACAATGAGCAGTTCTTC. The chain employs TRBV18 and TRBJ2-1, with D maybe TRBD2 (6 bases). The CDR3 length is 16 residues. From germline, CDR1 is KGHSH and CDR2 LQKENI. V was shortened by 4 bases and J by 5 bases, with 18 bases between the two germline ends.